The 2 T cell receptor beta chains reported below all come from one sample, sequenced in a study of T cell changes during pregnancy in multiple sclerosis. Clones were sequenced by immunoSEQ multiplex PCR, and TCRdb holds only the in-frame ones, with some missing. The sample records more than 70,000 clones, around 91% being singletons. Sample: peripheral blood, taken after pregnancy. Every receptor here comes from a female donor in good health, enrolled as a control in a pregnancy study.

V usage is TRBV5-4 and J usage is TRBJ2-3, with 16 bases identical to TRBD2. Trimming removed 9 bases from V and 1 base from J; junction bases left unmatched: 8. This CDR3 has 17 residues. Germline V gene data show CDR1 as SGHNT and CDR2 as YYREEE (reference sequence). The CDR3 reads CATSGLAGGLGTDTQYF. In DNA form, the CDR3 reads TGTGCCACCTCGGGACTAGCGGGGGGGCTTGGCACAGATACGCAGTATTTT.

The chain uses TRBV28 and TRBJ2-7; 10 bases match TRBD1. The CDR3 sequence is 16 residues long. From germline, CDR1 is MDHEN and CDR2 SYDVKM. V gave up 3 bases and J gave up 5 bases; unmatched junction bases: 10. Written as DNA, the CDR3 is TGTGCCAGCAGTTTTTCGGACAGGGGGGTAGCAAACGAGCAGTACTTC. Protein sequence: CASSFSDRGVANEQYF. Full variable domain (rest looked up from reference TRBV28 and TRBJ2-7): DVKVTQSSRYLVKRTGEKVFLECVQDMDHENMFWYRQDPGLGLRLIYFSYDVKMKEKGDIPEGYSVSREKKERFSLILESASTNQTSMYLCASSFSDRGVANEQYFGPGTRLTVT.